The rows below give T cell receptor beta chains drawn from one sample of a study of Graves' ophthalmopathy and Graves' hyperthyroidism. One entry per CDR3 protein results from TCRdb running MiXCR on the multiplex PCR reads. The profile shows roughly 380,000 distinct CDR3 sequences, less than 20% of them singletons. Sequencing input: peripheral blood. These receptors were obtained from a woman younger than 30 with stable Graves' hyperthyroidism. The CDR3 runs from the conserved cysteine through the conserved F or W. Each record gives: clone size, J gene, V gene, D gene, CDR3 DNA, CDR3 protein. A D gene is named only where the DNA matches it firmly. The size field is filled for only some rows; it gives once, few, many or a size class.

many,TRBJ1-5,TRBV4-1,-,TGCGCCAGCAGCCAAGAGGGCGTCCAGCATTTT,CASSQEGVQHF
many,TRBJ2-2,TRBV12-3/TRBV12-4,-,TGTGCCAGCACCGCGCAAGGGTTCACCGGGGAGCTGTTTTTT,CASTAQGFTGELFF
many,TRBJ2-7,TRBV6-1,TRBD1,TGTGCCAGCAGCGACAGGGTGGTGGACGAGCAGTACTTC,CASSDRVVDEQYF
many,TRBJ1-2,TRBV6-2/TRBV6-3,TRBD1,TGTGCCAGCAGTTACCCACGGACAGGGGTATCGAGTGGCTACACCTTC,CASSYPRTGVSSGYTF
-,TRBJ1-1,TRBV5-1,-,TGCGCCAGCAATCGGAGGGGGGACACTGAAGCTTTCTTT,CASNRRGDTEAFF
few,TRBJ1-5,TRBV27,-,TGTGCCAGCAGTACCTCAGACAGGAGCAATCAGCCCCAGCATTTT,CASSTSDRSNQPQHF
many,TRBJ2-5,TRBV12-3/TRBV12-4,-,TGTGCCAGCAGTTGGGGTTCACAGGGCATGGAGACCCAGTACTTC,CASSWGSQGMETQYF
many,TRBJ1-1,TRBV2,-,TGTGCCAGCAGTGCCGGGGACACTGAAGCTTTCTTT,CASSAGDTEAFF
-,TRBJ1-6,TRBV27,TRBD1,TGTGCCAGCAGTCCCATTTTAGTGACAGGGCTCTATAATTCACCCCTCCACTTT,CASSPILVTGLYNSPLHF
many,TRBJ2-2,TRBV7-2,-,TGTGCCAGCAGCTTAGTACGGCAGGACACCGGGGAGCTGTTTTTT,CASSLVRQDTGELFF
many,TRBJ1-1,TRBV6-5,-,TGTGCCAGCCACACCCTGAACACTGAAGCTTTCTTT,CASHTLNTEAFF
many,TRBJ1-2,TRBV6-5,-,TGTGCCAGCAGTTACGAAGGGGGGTTGAATGGCTACACCTTC,CASSYEGGLNGYTF
many,TRBJ1-1,TRBV15,-,TGTGCCACCAGCAGAGATTCCGGCGTGAAAGCTTTCTTT,CATSRDSGVKAFF
few,TRBJ1-1,TRBV5-1,-,TGCGCCAGCAGCCAAGGCGCAGGGGTTACCGACACTGAAGCTTTCTTT,CASSQGAGVTDTEAFF
many,TRBJ2-5,TRBV6-2/TRBV6-3,-,TGTGCCAGCAGTTACACGACCCGGGCTGGAGAGACCCAGTACTTC,CASSYTTRAGETQYF
many,TRBJ2-2,TRBV11-2,-,TGTGCCAGCAGCTTAGGCCAGCGTAGGAGGGCCGGGGAGCTGTTTTTT,CASSLGQRRRAGELFF
many,TRBJ1-5,TRBV7-8,-,TGTGCCAGCAGCTTAGGGAGGGGCCCACGGCCCCAGCATTTT,CASSLGRGPRPQHF
many,TRBJ1-5,TRBV6-1,-,TGTGCCAGCAGTGAAGTGGTCCGTGAGGAGGGCCAGCCCCAGCATTTT,CASSEVVREEGQPQHF
-,TRBJ2-2,TRBV14,TRBD2,TGTGCCAGCAGCCAAGATATTGCTAGCGGACTGACCGGGGAGCTGTTTTTT,CASSQDIASGLTGELFF
many,TRBJ2-7,TRBV12-3/TRBV12-4,-,TGTGCCAGCAGTTTAGGGCCGCGACCCAACTACGAGCAGTACTTC,CASSLGPRPNYEQYF
many,TRBJ2-7,TRBV2,TRBD1,TGTGCCAGCAGTGAATTTCCGGGACAGACCTACGAGCAGTACTTC,CASSEFPGQTYEQYF
many,TRBJ1-5,TRBV6-1,TRBD1,TGTGCCAGCAGTGAAAGGTTCGGGGACAGACGAAATCAGCCCCAGCATTTT,CASSERFGDRRNQPQHF
many,TRBJ2-5,TRBV20-1,TRBD1,TGCAGTGCTAGTCCTAGGAGAGGGGGCCTTTACCAAGAGACCCAGTACTTC,CSASPRRGGLYQETQYF
many,TRBJ2-7,TRBV10-2,-,TGCGCCAGCAAGGACTCCAGCTCCTACGAGCAGTACTTC,CASKDSSSYEQYF
few,TRBJ1-1,TRBV20-1,-,TGCAGTGCTGTGGGTGGGGGGCGAACTGAAGCTTTCTTT,CSAVGGGRTEAFF
many,TRBJ1-1,TRBV6-2/TRBV6-3,TRBD1,TGTGCCAGCAGTTACGGACAGGGGTACAACACTGAAGCTTTCTTT,CASSYGQGYNTEAFF
-,TRBJ1-1,TRBV28,-,TGTGCCAGCAGTCTCCCCGGGCGGCGCGAAGCTTTCTTT,CASSLPGRREAFF
-,TRBJ2-7,TRBV12-3/TRBV12-4,-,TGTGCCAGCAGTTTAGGTGGACGGTCCTACGAGCAGTACTTC,CASSLGGRSYEQYF
-,TRBJ2-2,TRBV12-3/TRBV12-4,TRBD2,TGTGCCAGCAGTCCCCGGACTAGCGGGGGCCTGGGGACCGGGGAGCTGTTTTTT,CASSPRTSGGLGTGELFF
many,TRBJ1-1,TRBV6-5,TRBD1,TGTGCCAGCAGTTATGGGACAGGAGTTGAAGCTTTCTTT,CASSYGTGVEAFF
few,TRBJ1-1,TRBV9,-,TGTGCCAGCAGCGTAGAGTGGGCAGGGGTTTCTGAAGCTTTCTTT,CASSVEWAGVSEAFF
-,TRBJ1-2,TRBV9,TRBD1,TGTGCCAGCAGCCCTCTTCTGACAGGGGGCTTGGGCTACACCTTC,CASSPLLTGGLGYTF
many,TRBJ1-2,TRBV11-3,-,TGTGCCAGCAGCTTAGATCTTAACTATGGCTACACCTTC,CASSLDLNYGYTF
many,TRBJ1-2,TRBV6-5,-,TGTGCCAGCAGTTACTTAAGCGCCTATGGCTACACCTTC,CASSYLSAYGYTF
many,TRBJ1-3,TRBV19,-,TGTGCCAGTAGTATAGAGGGGACATCTGGAAACACCATATATTTT,CASSIEGTSGNTIYF
-,TRBJ2-7,TRBV12-5,TRBD1,TGTGCTAGTGGCAGGGGGTTCACCGGGTCCTACGAGCAGTACTTC,CASGRGFTGSYEQYF
few,TRBJ1-5,TRBV14,TRBD1,TGTGCCAGCAGCCAAGATTTGCTTCAGGGACAGGGGAAGAGTAAGCCCCAGCATTTT,CASSQDLLQGQGKSKPQHF
few,TRBJ1-6,TRBV6-1,-,TGTGCCAGCAGTACCTACCGGGACATCGATAATTCACCCCTCCACTTT,CASSTYRDIDNSPLHF
many,TRBJ2-2,TRBV6-1,-,TGTGCCAGCACCCCCGGGTGGGGGGCCATGACCGGGGAGCTGTTTTTT,CASTPGWGAMTGELFF
many,TRBJ2-7,TRBV6-2/TRBV6-3,-,TGTGCCAGCAGTCGGGGAGACTCCTACGAGCAGTACTTC,CASSRGDSYEQYF